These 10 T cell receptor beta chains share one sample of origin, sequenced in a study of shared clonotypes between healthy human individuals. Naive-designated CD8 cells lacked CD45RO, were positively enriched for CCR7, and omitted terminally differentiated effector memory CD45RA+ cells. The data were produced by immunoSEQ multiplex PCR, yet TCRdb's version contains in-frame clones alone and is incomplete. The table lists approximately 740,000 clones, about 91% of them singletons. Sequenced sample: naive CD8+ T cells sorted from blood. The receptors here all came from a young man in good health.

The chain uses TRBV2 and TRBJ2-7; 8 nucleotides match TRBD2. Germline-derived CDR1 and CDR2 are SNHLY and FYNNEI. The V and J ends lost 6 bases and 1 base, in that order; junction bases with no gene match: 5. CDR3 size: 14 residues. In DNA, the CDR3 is TGTGCCAGCAGCCCCGGGACTAGTTCCTACGAGCAGTACTTC. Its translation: CASSPGTSSYEQYF.

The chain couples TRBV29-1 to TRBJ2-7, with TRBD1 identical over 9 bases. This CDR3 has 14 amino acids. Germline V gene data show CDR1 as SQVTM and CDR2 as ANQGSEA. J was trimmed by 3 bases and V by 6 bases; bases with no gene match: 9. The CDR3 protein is CSVATGGAYYEQYF. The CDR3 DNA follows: TGCAGCGTCGCAACAGGGGGCGCCTACTACGAGCAGTACTTC.

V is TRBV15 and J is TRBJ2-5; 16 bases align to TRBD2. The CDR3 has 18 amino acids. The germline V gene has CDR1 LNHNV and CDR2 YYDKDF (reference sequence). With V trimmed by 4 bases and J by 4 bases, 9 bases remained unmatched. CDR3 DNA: TGTGCCACCAGCAAACCGGGACTAGCGGGAGGGCCGGGAGAGACCCAGTACTTC. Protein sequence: CATSKPGLAGGPGETQYF.

This CDR3 is CASSLAVQETQYF. CDR3 DNA sequence: TGTGCCAGCAGTTTAGCGGTCCAAGAGACCCAGTACTTC. This rearrangement joins TRBV27 to TRBJ2-5; D ambiguous. V was clipped by 2 bases and J by 1 base, with 5 bases between them. This CDR3 comprises 13 residues. Germline V gene data show CDR1 as MNHEY and CDR2 as SMNVEV (reference sequence).

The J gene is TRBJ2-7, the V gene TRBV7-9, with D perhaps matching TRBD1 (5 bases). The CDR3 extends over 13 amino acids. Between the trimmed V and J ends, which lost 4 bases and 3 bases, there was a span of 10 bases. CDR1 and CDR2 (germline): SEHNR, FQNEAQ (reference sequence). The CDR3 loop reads CASSSATVYEQYF. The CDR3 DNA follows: TGTGCCAGCAGCTCTGCGACAGTCTACGAGCAGTACTTC. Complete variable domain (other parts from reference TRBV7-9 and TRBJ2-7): DTGVSQNPRHKITKRGQNVTFRCDPISEHNRLYWYRQTLGQGPEFLTYFQNEAQLEKSRLLSDRFSAERPKGSFSTLEIQRTEQGDSAMYLCASSSATVYEQYFGPGTRLTVT.

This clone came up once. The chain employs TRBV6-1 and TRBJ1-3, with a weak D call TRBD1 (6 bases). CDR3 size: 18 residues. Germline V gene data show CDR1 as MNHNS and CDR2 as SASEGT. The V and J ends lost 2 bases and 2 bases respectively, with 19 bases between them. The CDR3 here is CASSELFQVQGTGNTIYF. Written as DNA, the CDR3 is TGTGCCAGCAGTGAATTATTCCAAGTTCAGGGGACTGGAAACACCATATATTTT.

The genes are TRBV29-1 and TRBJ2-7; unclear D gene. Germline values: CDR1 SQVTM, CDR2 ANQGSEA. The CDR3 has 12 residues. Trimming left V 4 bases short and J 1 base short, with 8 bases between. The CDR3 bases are TGCAGCGTTGGTAAAAATTCCTACGAGCAGTACTTC. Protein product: CSVGKNSYEQYF.

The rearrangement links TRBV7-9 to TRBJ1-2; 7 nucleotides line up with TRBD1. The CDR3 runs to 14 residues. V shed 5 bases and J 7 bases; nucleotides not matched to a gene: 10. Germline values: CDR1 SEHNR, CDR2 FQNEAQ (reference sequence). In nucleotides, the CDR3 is TGTGCCAGCAGCGCTACGACAGGGATCGCTGGCTACACCTTC. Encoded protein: CASSATTGIAGYTF.

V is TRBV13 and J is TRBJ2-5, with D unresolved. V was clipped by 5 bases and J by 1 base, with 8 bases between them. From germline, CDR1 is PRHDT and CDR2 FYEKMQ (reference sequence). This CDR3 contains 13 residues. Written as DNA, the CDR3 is TGTGCCAGCAGCCCCCATCCCCAAGAGACCCAGTACTTC. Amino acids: CASSPHPQETQYF.

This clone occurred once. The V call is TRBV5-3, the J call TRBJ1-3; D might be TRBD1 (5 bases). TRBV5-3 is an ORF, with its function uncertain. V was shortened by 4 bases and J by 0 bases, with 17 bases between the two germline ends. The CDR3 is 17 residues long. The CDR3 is CARSLRRQYYSGNTIYF. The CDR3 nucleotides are TGTGCCAGAAGCCTACGCCGACAGTACTACTCTGGAAACACCATATATTTT.